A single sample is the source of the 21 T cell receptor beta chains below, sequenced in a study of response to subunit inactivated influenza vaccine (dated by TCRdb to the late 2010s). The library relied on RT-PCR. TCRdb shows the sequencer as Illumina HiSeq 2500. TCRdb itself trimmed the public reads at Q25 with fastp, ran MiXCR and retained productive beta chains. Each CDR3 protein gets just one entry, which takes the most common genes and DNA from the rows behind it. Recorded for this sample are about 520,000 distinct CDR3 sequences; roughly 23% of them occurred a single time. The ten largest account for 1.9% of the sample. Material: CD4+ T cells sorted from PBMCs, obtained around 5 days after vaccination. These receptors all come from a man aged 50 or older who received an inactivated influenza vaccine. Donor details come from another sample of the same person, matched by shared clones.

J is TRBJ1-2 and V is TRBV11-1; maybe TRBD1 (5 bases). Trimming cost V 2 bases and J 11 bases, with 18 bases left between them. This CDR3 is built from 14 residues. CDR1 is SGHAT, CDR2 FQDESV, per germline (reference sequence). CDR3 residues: CASSLRTPGLGYTF. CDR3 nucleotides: TGTGCCAGCAGCTTACGGACACCGGGCTTGGGGTACACCTTC. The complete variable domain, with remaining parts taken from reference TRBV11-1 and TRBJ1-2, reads EAEVAQSPRYKITEKSQAVAFWCDPISGHATLYWYRQILGQGPELLVQFQDESVVDDSQLPKDRFSAERLKGVDSTLKIQPAELGDSAMYLCASSLRTPGLGYTFGSGTRLTVV.

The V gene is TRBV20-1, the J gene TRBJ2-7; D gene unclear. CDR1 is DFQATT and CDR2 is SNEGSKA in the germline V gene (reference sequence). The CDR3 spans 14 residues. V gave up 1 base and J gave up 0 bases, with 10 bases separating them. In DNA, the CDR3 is TGCAGTGCTAGAGGTCCACTCAACTCCTACGAGCAGTACTTC. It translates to CSARGPLNSYEQYF.

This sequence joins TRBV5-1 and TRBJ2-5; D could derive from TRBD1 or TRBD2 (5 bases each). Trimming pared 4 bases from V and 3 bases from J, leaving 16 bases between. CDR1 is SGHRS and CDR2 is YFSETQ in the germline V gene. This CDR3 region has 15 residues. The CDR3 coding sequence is TGCGCCAGCAGCATTTCCCGGGGCCCTAAAGAGACCCAGTACTTC. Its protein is CASSISRGPKETQYF.

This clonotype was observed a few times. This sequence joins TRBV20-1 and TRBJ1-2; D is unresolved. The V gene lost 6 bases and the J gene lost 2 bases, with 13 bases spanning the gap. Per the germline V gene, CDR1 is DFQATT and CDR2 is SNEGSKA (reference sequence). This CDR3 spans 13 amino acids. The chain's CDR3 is CSADGGVNYGYTF. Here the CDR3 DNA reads TGCAGTGCCGACGGCGGGGTGAACTATGGCTACACCTTC.

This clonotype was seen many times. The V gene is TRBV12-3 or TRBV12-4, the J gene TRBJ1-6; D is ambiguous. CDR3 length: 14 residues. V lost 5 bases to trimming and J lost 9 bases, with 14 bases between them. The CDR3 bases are TGTGCCAGCAGTCCCTACCTGGGCGGTTCACCCCTCCACTTT. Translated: CASSPYLGGSPLHF.

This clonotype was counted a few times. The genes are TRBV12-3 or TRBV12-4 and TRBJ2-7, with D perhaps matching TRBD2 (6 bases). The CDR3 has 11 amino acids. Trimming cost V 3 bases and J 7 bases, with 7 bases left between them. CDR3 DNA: TGTGCCAGCAGTTTCGGAGGGGAGCAGTACTTC. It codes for CASSFGGEQYF.

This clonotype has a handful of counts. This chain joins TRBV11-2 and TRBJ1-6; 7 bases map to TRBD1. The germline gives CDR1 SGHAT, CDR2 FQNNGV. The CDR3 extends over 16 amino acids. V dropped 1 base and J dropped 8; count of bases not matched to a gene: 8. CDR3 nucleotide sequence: TGTGCCAGCAGCTTAGCCCCCAACAGGGGTCATTCACCCCTCCACTTT. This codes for CASSLAPNRGHSPLHF.

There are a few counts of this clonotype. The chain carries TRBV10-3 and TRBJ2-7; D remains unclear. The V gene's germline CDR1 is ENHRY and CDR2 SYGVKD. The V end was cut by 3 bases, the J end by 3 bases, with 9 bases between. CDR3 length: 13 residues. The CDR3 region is CAISDKGLYEQYF. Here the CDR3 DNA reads TGTGCCATCAGTGATAAAGGGCTCTACGAGCAGTACTTC.

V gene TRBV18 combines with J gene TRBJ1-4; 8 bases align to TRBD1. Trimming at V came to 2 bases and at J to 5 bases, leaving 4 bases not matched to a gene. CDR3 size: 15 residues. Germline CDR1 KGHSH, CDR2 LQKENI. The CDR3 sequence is CASSPGQGVNEKLFF. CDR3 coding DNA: TGTGCCAGCTCACCAGGACAGGGAGTAAATGAAAAACTGTTTTTT.

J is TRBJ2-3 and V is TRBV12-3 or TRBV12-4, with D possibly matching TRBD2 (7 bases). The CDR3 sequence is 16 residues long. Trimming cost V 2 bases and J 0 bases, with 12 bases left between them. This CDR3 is CASSLRGGQSTDTQYF. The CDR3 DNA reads TGTGCCAGCAGTTTAAGGGGGGGCCAAAGCACAGATACGCAGTATTTT.

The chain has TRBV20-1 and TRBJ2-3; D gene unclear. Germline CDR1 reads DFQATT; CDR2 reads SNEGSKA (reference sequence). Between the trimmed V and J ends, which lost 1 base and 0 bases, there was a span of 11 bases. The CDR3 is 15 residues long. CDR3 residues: CSARAQAYSTDTQYF. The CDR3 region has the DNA TGCAGTGCTAGAGCACAAGCTTACAGCACAGATACGCAGTATTTT.

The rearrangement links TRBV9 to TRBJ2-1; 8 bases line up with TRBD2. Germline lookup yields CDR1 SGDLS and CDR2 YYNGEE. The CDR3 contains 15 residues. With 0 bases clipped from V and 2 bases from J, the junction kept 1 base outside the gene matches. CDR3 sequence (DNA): TGTGCCAGCAGCGTAGCAGCGGGAGCCTACAATGAGCAGTTCTTC. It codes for CASSVAAGAYNEQFF.

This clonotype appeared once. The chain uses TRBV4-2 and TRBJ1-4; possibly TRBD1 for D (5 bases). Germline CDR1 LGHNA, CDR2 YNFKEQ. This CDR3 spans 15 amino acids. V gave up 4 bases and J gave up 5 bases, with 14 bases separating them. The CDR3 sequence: CASSLARGENEKLFF. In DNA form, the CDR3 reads TGTGCCAGCAGCCTGGCCCGGGGGGAAAATGAAAAACTGTTTTTT.

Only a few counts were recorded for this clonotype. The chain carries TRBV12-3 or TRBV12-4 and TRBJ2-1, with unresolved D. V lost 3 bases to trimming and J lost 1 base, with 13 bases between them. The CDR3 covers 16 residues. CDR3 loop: CASSFSRVSSYNEQFF. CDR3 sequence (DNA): TGTGCCAGCAGTTTTAGTAGGGTATCTTCCTACAATGAGCAGTTCTTC.

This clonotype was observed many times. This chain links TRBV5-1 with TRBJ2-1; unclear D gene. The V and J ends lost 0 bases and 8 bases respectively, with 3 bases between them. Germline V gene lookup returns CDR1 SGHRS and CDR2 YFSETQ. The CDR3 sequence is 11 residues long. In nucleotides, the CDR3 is TGCGCCAGCAGCTTGGAGGATGAGCAGTTCTTC. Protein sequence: CASSLEDEQFF.

The CDR3 here is CASSQDNLDVETQYF. In DNA, the CDR3 is TGTGCCAGCAGCCAGGACAACCTGGACGTGGAGACCCAGTACTTC. The V gene is TRBV4-2, the J gene TRBJ2-5; possibly TRBD1 for D (5 bases). CDR1 and CDR2 from the germline V gene are LGHNA and YNFKEQ. The CDR3 is 15 residues long. Trimming pared 3 bases from V and 5 bases from J, leaving 16 bases between.

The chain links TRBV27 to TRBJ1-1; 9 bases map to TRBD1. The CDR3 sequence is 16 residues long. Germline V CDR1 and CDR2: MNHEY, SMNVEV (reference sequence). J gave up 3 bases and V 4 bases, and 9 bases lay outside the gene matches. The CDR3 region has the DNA TGTGCCAGCAGTTGGCGGGCGACAGGGGGTCACACTGAAGCTTTCTTT. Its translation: CASSWRATGGHTEAFF.

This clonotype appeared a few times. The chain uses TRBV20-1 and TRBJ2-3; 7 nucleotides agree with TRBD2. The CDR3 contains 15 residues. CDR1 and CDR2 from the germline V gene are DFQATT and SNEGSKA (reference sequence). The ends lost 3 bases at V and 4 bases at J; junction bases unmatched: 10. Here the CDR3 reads CSASLQRDYSDTQYF. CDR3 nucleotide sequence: TGCAGTGCTAGTCTCCAACGGGACTACTCAGATACGCAGTATTTT.

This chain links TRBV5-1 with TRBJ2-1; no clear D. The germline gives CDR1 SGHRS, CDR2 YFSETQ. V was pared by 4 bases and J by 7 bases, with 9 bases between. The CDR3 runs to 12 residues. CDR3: CASSAGINEQFF. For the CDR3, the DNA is TGCGCCAGCAGCGCCGGAATTAATGAGCAGTTCTTC.

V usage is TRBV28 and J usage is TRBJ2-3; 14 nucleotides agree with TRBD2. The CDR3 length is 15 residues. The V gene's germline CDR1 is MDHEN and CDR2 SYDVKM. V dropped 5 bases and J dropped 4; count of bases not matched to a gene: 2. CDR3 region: CASSGLAGGADTQYF. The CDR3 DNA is TGTGCCAGCAGTGGACTAGCGGGAGGAGCAGATACGCAGTATTTT. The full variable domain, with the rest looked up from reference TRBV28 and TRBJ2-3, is DVKVTQSSRYLVKRTGEKVFLECVQDMDHENMFWYRQDPGLGLRLIYFSYDVKMKEKGDIPEGYSVSREKKERFSLILESASTNQTSMYLCASSGLAGGADTQYFGPGTRLTVL.

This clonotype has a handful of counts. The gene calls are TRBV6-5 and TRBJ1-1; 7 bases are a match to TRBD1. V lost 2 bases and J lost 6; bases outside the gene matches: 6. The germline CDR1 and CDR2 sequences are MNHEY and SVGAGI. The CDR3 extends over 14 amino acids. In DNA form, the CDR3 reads TGTGCCAGCAGTTACATTCAGGGGGTCTCTGAAGCTTTCTTT. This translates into CASSYIQGVSEAFF.